A selection of T cell receptor beta chains follows, all from one sample in a study of CD8+CD57+ T cells in acquired aplastic anemia. One entry per CDR3 protein, called by TCRdb with MiXCR from the reads. The sample holds 150,000 to 200,000 distinct CDR3 sequences, roughly 40% seen once. The specimen was sorted CD4+, CD8+, or CD8+CD57+ T cells (not recorded which) from PBMCs. The receptors shown here come from a human donor in good health. CDR3s include the opening cysteine and the closing phenylalanine or tryptophan. D genes are given only for firm matches. The size field is filled for only some rows; it gives once, few, many or a size class.

12	TRBD2	TRBV20-1	many	TRBJ2-7	TGCAGTGCTCGGACTAGTACCTACGCGCAGTACTTC	CSARTSTYAQYF
14	-	TRBV5-6	few	TRBJ1-4	TGTGCCAGCAGCTTTCGTCGGACTAATGAAAAACTGTTTTTT	CASSFRRTNEKLFF
13	-	TRBV9	many	TRBJ2-3	TGTGCCAGCAGCCCCCCCTACACAGATACGCAGTATTTT	CASSPPYTDTQYF
13	-	TRBV25-1	few	TRBJ2-2	TGTGCCAGCAGTGGTGGAGAGGCCGGGGAGCTGTTTTTT	CASSGGEAGELFF
11	-	TRBV7-9	few	TRBJ2-7	TGTGCCAGCACCTCGACCTACGAGCAGTACTTC	CASTSTYEQYF
15	-	TRBV4-1	many	TRBJ1-1	TGCGCCAGCAGCCGGGCCGAAACCTTGAACACTGAAGCTTTCTTT	CASSRAETLNTEAFF
14	TRBD1	TRBV19	few	TRBJ2-7	TGTGCCAGTAGTCTCGGGACAGGGAGCTACGAGCAGTACTTC	CASSLGTGSYEQYF
13	-	TRBV19	-	TRBJ1-6	TGTGCCAGTAGTATGGTCCCAGATTCACCCCTCCACTTT	CASSMVPDSPLHF
20	TRBD1	TRBV11-1	few	TRBJ1-5	TGTGCCAGCAGGCCGGGACAGGGGGACGGAACGGATTATAGCAATCAGCCCCAGCATTTT	CASRPGQGDGTDYSNQPQHF
14	-	TRBV6-1	-	TRBJ1-5	TGTGCCAGCAGTGAAGGGCAGTCCGGTCAGCCCCAGCATTTT	CASSEGQSGQPQHF
11	-	TRBV2	-	TRBJ1-2	TGTGCCAGCTGGCAGGGCGATGGCTACACCTTC	CASWQGDGYTF
14	-	TRBV19	-	TRBJ2-5	TGTGCCAGTAGTATTTTTCGGGGGAAAGAGATCCAGTACTTC	CASSIFRGKEIQYF
16	TRBD2	TRBV20-1	many	TRBJ2-3	TGCAGTGCTAGAAAGCTAGCGGGAGGGGGGGGAGATACGCAGTATTTT	CSARKLAGGGGDTQYF
18	-	TRBV11-2	many	TRBJ2-1	TGTGCCAGCGGGTCAAAAGGGGGACGCGGGGGATCCTACAATGAGCAGTTCTTC	CASGSKGGRGGSYNEQFF
16	TRBD1	TRBV29-1	few	TRBJ1-1	TGCAGCGTCAAAACCGGGACAGGGGTTTGGAACACTGAAGCTTTCTTT	CSVKTGTGVWNTEAFF
11	-	TRBV6-5	many	TRBJ1-5	TGTGCCAGCAGTTACTCCCAGCCCCAGCATTTT	CASSYSQPQHF
11	-	TRBV24-1	-	TRBJ1-4	TGTGCCACCCAAGCTAATGAAAAACTGTTTTTT	CATQANEKLFF
11	-	TRBV20-1	few	TRBJ1-2	TGCCTAAGGCACGAGGACTATGGCTACACCTTC	CLRHEDYGYTF
15	-	TRBV2	-	TRBJ1-5	TGTGCCAGTCAGCAAAGTGCGTATAGCAATCAGCCCCAGCATTTT	CASQQSAYSNQPQHF
11	-	TRBV7-2	many	TRBJ2-5	TGTGCCAGCAGTCGTAGTGAGACCCAGTACTTC	CASSRSETQYF
15	-	TRBV7-2	many	TRBJ1-4	TGTGCCAGCAGCTTAAACCGTGCAACTAATGAAAAACTGTTTTTT	CASSLNRATNEKLFF
14	-	TRBV6-5	many	TRBJ1-1	TGTGCCAGCAGTTTACAGGGCTGGGGCACTGAAGCTTTCTTT	CASSLQGWGTEAFF
18	TRBD1	TRBV5-1	many	TRBJ1-6	TGCGCCAGCAGCTTTGGACAGGGAAGGAGCTCCTATAATTCACCCCTCCACTTT	CASSFGQGRSSYNSPLHF
13	-	TRBV5-5	many	TRBJ1-1	TGTGCCAGCAGCTTGGACAGGGTGGAAGGAGGAAAGTTT	CASSLDRVEGGKF
13	-	TRBV20-1	many	TRBJ2-3	TGCAGTGCCCAAGGTCGTAGCACAGATACGCAGTATTTT	CSAQGRSTDTQYF
14	-	TRBV15	many	TRBJ1-1	TGTGCCACCAGCAGAGGAGCACAAATCGCTGAAGCTTTCTTT	CATSRGAQIAEAFF
15	TRBD2	TRBV2	many	TRBJ2-3	TGTGCCAGCAGCAAGCTAGCGGGGGGCACAGATACGCAGTATTTT	CASSKLAGGTDTQYF
13	-	TRBV7-7	-	TRBJ2-5	TGTGCTAGCAGCTTAGAGGGGAGGGAGACCCAGTACTTC	CASSLEGRETQYF
15	TRBD1	TRBV9	-	TRBJ2-1	TGTGCCAGCAGCTCGGGACAGTACAGCCTTGATGAGCAGTTCTTC	CASSSGQYSLDEQFF
13	-	TRBV27	few	TRBJ1-1	TGTGCCAGTACTCAGGGAGGGAACACTGAAGCTTTCTTT	CASTQGGNTEAFF
17	TRBD1	TRBV10-3	many	TRBJ1-2	TGTGCCATCAGTGACCCTGGGACAGTTTTCCTTAACTATGGCTACACCTTC	CAISDPGTVFLNYGYTF
15	-	TRBV7-3	many	TRBJ1-2	TGTGCCAGCAGCCCCACCCCGCGTACAAACTATGGCTACACCTTC	CASSPTPRTNYGYTF
14	TRBD2	TRBV24-1	many	TRBJ2-5	TGTGCCACCAGTGAAAGCGGGAGGGGGGAGACCCAGTACTTC	CATSESGRGETQYF
14	-	TRBV14	-	TRBJ2-2	TGTGCCAGCAGCGGAGGACGGAACACCGGGGAGCTGTTTTTT	CASSGGRNTGELFF
13	-	TRBV19	-	TRBJ2-7	TGTGCCAGTACCCCGGGGTCAACCTACGAGCAGTACTTC	CASTPGSTYEQYF
12	-	TRBV20-1	-	TRBJ2-7	TGCAGTGCTAGCGCCAGAAGGGACGAGCAGTACTTC	CSASARRDEQYF
14	-	TRBV20-1	-	TRBJ2-1	TGCAGTGCTAGAGATGTAAGCTCCTACAATGAGCAGTTCTTC	CSARDVSSYNEQFF
16	TRBD1	TRBV19	-	TRBJ2-5	TGTGCCAGTAGTTCTGCTGGACAGGGGATACAAGAGACCCAGTACTTC	CASSSAGQGIQETQYF
13	TRBD1	TRBV2	-	TRBJ2-7	TGTGCCAGCTCCGGGACAGGTTCTTACGAGCAGTACTTC	CASSGTGSYEQYF
16	TRBD1	TRBV7-3	-	TRBJ1-2	TGTGCCAGCCCGGCCCCCCGACAGGGACAGAACTATGGCTACACCTTC	CASPAPRQGQNYGYTF
15	-	TRBV19	many	TRBJ2-1	TGTGCCAGTAGTATAGATAGGAGCCCCTACAATGAGCAGTTCTTC	CASSIDRSPYNEQFF
12	TRBD2	TRBV2	-	TRBJ2-1	TGTGCCAGCAGCACTAGCGGGGGTTTGGAGTTCTTC	CASSTSGGLEFF
14	TRBD1	TRBV29-1	-	TRBJ2-7	TGCAGCGTTACCCGGGGGACAGGGGTTTACGAGCAGTACTTC	CSVTRGTGVYEQYF
15	TRBD1	TRBV4-3	-	TRBJ2-5	TGCGCCAGCAGCCAGGGACAGGGGCACGGAGAGACCCAGTACTTC	CASSQGQGHGETQYF
14	TRBD1	TRBV5-1	few	TRBJ2-7	TGCGCCAGCAGCTTGCAGGGACAGACCTACGAGCAGTACTTC	CASSLQGQTYEQYF
17	TRBD2	TRBV5-1	many	TRBJ2-3	TGCGCCAGCAGCTTGGCGCCGACTAGCGGGAGCACAGATACGCAGTATTTT	CASSLAPTSGSTDTQYF
16	TRBD1	TRBV5-4	-	TRBJ2-2	TGTGCCAGCAGCCTCAGGGCAGGGGGGAACACCGGGGAGCTGTTTTTT	CASSLRAGGNTGELFF
12	-	TRBV29-1	many	TRBJ1-1	TGCAGCGTCTCCAGGGGGAACACTGAAGCTTTCTTT	CSVSRGNTEAFF
14	TRBD1	TRBV18	-	TRBJ2-7	TGTGCCAGCTCACTTGGGACAGGGGTGGCCGAGCAGTACTTC	CASSLGTGVAEQYF
16	TRBD2	TRBV10-3	-	TRBJ2-3	TGTGCCAGCATGAGCAGTACGGGAGGATACACAGATACGCAGTATTTT	CASMSSTGGYTDTQYF
9	-	TRBV9	-	TRBJ2-7	TGTGCCAGCGGGGACGAGCAGTACTTC	CASGDEQYF
15	-	TRBV2	-	TRBJ2-7	TGTGCCAGCAGTGTGGAAGCAGGGTACCCAGGCGAGCAGTACTTC	CASSVEAGYPGEQYF
13	TRBD1	TRBV12-3/TRBV12-4	many	TRBJ1-1	TGTGCCAGCAGTTTGGAAGGGGGCGCGGGAGCTTTCTTT	CASSLEGGAGAFF